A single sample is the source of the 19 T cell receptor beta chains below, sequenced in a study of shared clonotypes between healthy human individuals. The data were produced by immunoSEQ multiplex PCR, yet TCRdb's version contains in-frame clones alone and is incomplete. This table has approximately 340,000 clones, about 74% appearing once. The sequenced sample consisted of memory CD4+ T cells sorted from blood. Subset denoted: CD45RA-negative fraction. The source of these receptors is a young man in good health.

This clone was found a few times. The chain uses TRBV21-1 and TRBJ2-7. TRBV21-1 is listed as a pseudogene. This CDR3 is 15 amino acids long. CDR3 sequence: CASSKTGRKFYEQYF. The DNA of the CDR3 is TGTGCCAGCAGCAAAACCGGACGAAAGTTCTACGAGCAGTACTTC.

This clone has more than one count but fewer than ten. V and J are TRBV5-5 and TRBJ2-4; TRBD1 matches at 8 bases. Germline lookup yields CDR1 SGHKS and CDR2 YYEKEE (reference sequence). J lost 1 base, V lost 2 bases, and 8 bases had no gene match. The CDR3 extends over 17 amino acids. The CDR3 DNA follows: TGTGCCAGCAGCTTTGGGCAGGGGGCGCTGGCCAAAAACATTCAGTACTTC. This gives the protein CASSFGQGALAKNIQYF.

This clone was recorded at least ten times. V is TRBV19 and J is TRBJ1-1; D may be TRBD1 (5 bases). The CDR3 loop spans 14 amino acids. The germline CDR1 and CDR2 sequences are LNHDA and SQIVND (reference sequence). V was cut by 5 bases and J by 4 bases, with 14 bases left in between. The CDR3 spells CASSARAQGTEAFF. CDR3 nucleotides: TGTGCCAGTAGTGCCCGGGCCCAGGGCACTGAAGCTTTCTTT.

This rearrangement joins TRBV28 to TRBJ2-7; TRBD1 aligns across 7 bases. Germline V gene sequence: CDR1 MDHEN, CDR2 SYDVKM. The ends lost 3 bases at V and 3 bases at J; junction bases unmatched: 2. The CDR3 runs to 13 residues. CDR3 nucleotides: TGTGCCAGCAGTTTTTCAGGGGGCTACGAGCAGTACTTC. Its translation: CASSFSGGYEQYF. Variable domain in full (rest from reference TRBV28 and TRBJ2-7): DVKVTQSSRYLVKRTGEKVFLECVQDMDHENMFWYRQDPGLGLRLIYFSYDVKMKEKGDIPEGYSVSREKKERFSLILESASTNQTSMYLCASSFSGGYEQYFGPGTRLTVT.

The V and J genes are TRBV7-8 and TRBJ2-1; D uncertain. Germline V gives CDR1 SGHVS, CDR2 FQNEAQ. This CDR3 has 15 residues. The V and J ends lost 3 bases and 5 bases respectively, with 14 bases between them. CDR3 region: CASSLPTLKNNEQFF. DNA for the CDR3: TGTGCCAGCAGCTTGCCTACTCTTAAAAACAATGAGCAGTTCTTC.

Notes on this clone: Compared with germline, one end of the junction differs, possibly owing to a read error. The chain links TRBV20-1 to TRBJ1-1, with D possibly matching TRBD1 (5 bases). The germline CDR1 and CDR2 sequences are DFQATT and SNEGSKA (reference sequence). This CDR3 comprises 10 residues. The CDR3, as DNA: TGCAGTGCTAGAGATCACAGGCAGAACTTT. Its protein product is CSARDHRQNF.

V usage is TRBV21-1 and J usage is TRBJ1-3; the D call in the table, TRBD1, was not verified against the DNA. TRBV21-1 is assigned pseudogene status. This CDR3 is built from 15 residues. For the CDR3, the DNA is TGTGCCAGCGATCTATATAGGGACAGAGGAAACACCATATATTTT. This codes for CASDLYRDRGNTIYF.

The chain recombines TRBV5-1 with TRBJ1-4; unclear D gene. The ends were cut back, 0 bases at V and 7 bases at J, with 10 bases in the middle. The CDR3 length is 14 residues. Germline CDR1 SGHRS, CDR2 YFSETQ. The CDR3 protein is CASSLDPASEKLFF. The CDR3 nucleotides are TGCGCCAGCAGCTTGGACCCAGCCAGTGAAAAACTGTTTTTT.

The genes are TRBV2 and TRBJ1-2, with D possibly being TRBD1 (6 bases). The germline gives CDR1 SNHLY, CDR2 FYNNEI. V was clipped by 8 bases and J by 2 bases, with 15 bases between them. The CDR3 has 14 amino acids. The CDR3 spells CASSNRAENYGYTF. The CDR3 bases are TGTGCCAGCTCAAACAGGGCAGAAAACTATGGCTACACCTTC.

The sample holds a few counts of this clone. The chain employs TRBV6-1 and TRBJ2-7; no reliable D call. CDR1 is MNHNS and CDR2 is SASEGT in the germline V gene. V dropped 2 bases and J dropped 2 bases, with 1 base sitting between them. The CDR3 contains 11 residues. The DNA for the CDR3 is TGTGCCAGCAGTGAAACCTACGAGCAGTACTTC. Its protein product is CASSETYEQYF.

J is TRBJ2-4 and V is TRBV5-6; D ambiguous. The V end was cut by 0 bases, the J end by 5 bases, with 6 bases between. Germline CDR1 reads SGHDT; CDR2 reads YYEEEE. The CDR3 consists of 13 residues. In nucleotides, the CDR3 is TGTGCCAGCAGCTTGGTGCCTCAAAACATTCAGTACTTC. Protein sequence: CASSLVPQNIQYF.

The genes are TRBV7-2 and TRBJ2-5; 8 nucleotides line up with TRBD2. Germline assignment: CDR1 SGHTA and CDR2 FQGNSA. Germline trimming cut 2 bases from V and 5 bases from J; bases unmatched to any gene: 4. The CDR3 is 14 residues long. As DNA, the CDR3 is TGTGCCAGCAGCTTAACCCCGGGAGGGGAGACCCAGTACTTC. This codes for CASSLTPGGETQYF.

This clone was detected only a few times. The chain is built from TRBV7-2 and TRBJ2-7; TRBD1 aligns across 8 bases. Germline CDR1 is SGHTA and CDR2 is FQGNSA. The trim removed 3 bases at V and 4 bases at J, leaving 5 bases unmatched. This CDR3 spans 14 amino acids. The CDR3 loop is CASSFGQGRYEQYF. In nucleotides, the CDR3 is TGTGCCAGCAGCTTCGGACAGGGAAGATACGAGCAGTACTTC.

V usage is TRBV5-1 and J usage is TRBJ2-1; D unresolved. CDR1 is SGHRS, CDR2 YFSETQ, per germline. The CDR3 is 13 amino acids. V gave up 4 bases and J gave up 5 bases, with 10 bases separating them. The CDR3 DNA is TGCGCCAGCAGCGTCGCCCAGAACAATGAGCAGTTCTTC. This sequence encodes CASSVAQNNEQFF.

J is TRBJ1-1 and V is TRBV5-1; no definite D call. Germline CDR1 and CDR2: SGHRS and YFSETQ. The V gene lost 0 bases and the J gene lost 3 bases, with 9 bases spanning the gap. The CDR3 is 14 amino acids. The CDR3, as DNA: TGCGCCAGCAGCTTGGACCTGTCCTACACTGAAGCTTTCTTT. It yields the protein CASSLDLSYTEAFF.

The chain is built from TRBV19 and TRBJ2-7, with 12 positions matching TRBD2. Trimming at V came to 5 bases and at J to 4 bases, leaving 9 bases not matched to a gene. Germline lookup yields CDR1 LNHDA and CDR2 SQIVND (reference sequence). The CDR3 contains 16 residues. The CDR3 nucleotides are TGTGCCAGTAGTCCCACTCTAGCGGGAGGGTCGTACGAGCAGTACTTC. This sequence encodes CASSPTLAGGSYEQYF.

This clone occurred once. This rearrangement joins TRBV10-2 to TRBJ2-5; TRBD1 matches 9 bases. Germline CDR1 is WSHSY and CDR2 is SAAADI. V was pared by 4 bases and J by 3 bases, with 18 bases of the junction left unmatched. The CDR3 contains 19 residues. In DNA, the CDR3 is TGCGCCAGCAGTGGAGAGACAGGGGGAGGCCGTAGGCCAGAAGAGACCCAGTACTTC. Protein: CASSGETGGGRRPEETQYF.

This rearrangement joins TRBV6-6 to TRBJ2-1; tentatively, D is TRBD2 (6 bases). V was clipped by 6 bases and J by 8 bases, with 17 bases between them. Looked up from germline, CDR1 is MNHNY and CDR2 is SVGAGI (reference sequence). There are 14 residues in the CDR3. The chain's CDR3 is CASSPLAGLDEQFF. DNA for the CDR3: TGTGCCAGCAGCCCCTTGGCGGGACTCGATGAGCAGTTCTTC.

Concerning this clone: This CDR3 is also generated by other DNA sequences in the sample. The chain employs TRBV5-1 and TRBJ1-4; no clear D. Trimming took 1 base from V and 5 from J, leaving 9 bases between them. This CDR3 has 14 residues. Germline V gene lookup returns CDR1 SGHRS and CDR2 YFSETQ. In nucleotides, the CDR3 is TGCGCCAGCAGCTTGACGGGCAGCAATGAAAAACTGTTTTTT. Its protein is CASSLTGSNEKLFF.